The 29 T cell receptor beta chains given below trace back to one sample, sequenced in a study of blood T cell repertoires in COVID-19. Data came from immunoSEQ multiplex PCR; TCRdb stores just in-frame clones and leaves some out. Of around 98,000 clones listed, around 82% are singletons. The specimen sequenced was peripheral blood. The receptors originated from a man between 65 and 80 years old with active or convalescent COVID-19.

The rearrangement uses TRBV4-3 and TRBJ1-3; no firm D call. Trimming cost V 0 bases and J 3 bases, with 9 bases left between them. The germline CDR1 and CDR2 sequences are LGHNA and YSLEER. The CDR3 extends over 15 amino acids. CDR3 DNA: TGCGCCAGCAGCCAAGAATCAGGAGGTGGAAACACCATATATTTT. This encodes CASSQESGGGNTIYF.

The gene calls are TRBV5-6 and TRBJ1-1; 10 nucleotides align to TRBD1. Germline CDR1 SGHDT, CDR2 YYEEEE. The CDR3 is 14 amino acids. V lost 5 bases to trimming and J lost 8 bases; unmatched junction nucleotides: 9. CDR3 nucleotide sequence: TGTGCCAGCAGACCGACAGGGGGCGGTGAGGAAGCTTTCTTT. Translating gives CASRPTGGGEEAFF.

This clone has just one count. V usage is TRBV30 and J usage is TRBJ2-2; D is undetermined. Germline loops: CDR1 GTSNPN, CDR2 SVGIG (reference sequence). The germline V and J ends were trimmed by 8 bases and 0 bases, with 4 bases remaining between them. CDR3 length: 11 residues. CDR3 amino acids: CARANTGELFF. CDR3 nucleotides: TGTGCCAGAGCGAACACCGGGGAGCTGTTTTTT. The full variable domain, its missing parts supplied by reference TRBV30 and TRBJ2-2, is SQTIHQWPATLVQPVGSPLSLECTVEGTSNPNLYWYRQAAGRGLQLLFYSVGIGQISSEVPQNLSASRPQDRQFILSSKKLLLSDSGFYLCARANTGELFFGEGSRLTVL.

The chain's CDR3 is CASSLSNPRSGANVLTF. The CDR3 region has the DNA TGTGCCAGCAGTTTATCGAACCCGCGCTCTGGGGCCAACGTCCTGACTTTC. The chain is built from TRBV27 and TRBJ2-6; D unclear. The CDR3 has 17 residues. Trimming removed 0 bases at V and 0 bases at J, with 9 bases between. Germline CDR1 reads MNHEY; CDR2 reads SMNVEV (reference sequence).

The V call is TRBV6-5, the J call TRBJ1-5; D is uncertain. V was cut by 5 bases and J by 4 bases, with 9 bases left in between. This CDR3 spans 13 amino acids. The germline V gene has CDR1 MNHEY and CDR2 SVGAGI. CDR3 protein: CASSRLTNQPQHF. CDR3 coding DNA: TGTGCCAGCAGTAGACTAACTAATCAGCCCCAGCATTTT.

In DNA, the CDR3 is TGTGCCAGTAGTACCGCACAGAGTTTCACAGATACGCAGTATTTT. The encoded protein is CASSTAQSFTDTQYF. The V call is TRBV19, the J call TRBJ2-3, with D unclear. Germline V gene lookup returns CDR1 LNHDA and CDR2 SQIVND (reference sequence). This CDR3 has 15 amino acids. Trimming stripped 4 bases from V and 2 bases from J, with 13 bases between.

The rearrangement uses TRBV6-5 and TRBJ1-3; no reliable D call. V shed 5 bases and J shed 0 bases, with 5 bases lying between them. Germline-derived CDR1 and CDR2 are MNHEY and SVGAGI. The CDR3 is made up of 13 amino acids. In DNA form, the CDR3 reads TGTGCCAGCAGTCGGTACTCTGGAAACACCATATATTTT. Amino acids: CASSRYSGNTIYF.

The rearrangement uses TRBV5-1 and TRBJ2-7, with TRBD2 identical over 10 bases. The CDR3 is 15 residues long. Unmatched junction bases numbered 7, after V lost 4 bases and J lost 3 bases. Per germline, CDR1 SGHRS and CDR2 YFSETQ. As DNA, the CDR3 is TGCGCCAGCAGCGGGTTAGCGGGGGGTGACTACGAGCAGTACTTC. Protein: CASSGLAGGDYEQYF.

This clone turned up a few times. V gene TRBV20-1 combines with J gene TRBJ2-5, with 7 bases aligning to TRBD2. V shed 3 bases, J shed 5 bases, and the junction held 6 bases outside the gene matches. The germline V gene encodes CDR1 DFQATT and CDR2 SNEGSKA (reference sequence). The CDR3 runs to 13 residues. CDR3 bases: TGCAGTGCTAGTGCGGGAGCAGGGGAGACCCAGTACTTC. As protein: CSASAGAGETQYF.

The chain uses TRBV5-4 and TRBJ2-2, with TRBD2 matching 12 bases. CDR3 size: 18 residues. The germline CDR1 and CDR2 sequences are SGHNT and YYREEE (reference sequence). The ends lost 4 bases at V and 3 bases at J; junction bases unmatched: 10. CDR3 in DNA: TGTGCCAGCAGCCCGGCGGCTAGCGGGGGGGCCTACACCGGGGAGCTGTTTTTT. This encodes CASSPAASGGAYTGELFF. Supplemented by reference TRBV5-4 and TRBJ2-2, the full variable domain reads ETGVTQSPTHLIKTRGQQVTLRCSSQSGHNTVSWYQQALGQGPQFIFQYYREEENGRGNFPPRFSGLQFPNYSSELNVNALELDDSALYLCASSPAASGGAYTGELFFGEGSRLTVL.

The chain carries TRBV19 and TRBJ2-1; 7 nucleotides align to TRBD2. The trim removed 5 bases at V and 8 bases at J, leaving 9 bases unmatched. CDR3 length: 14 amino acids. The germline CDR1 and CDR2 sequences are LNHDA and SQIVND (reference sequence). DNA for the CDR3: TGTGCCAGTAGTTTCGAGCGGGGTTGGGATGAGCAGTTCTTC. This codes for CASSFERGWDEQFF. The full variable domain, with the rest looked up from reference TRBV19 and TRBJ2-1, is DGGITQSPKYLFRKEGQNVTLSCEQNLNHDAMYWYRQDPGQGLRLIYYSQIVNDFQKGDIAEGYSVSREKKESFPLTVTSAQKNPTAFYLCASSFERGWDEQFFGPGTRLTVL.

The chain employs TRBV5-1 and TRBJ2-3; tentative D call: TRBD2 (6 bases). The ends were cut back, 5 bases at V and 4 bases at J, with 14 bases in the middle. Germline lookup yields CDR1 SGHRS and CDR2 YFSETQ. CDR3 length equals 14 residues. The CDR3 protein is CASSQSSGADTQYF. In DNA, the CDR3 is TGCGCCAGCAGTCAGAGTAGCGGAGCAGATACGCAGTATTTT.

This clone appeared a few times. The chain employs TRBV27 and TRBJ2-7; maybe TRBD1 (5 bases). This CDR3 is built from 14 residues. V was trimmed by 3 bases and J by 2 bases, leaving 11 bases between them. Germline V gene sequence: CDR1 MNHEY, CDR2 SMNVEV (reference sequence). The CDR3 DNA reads TGTGCCAGCAGTTTCGACAGAAAAACCTACGAGCAGTACTTC. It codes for CASSFDRKTYEQYF.

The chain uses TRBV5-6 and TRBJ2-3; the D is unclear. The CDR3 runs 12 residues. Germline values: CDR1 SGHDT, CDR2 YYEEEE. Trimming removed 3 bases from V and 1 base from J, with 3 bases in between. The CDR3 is CASSSGTDTQYF. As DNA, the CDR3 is TGTGCCAGCAGCTCCGGCACAGATACGCAGTATTTT.

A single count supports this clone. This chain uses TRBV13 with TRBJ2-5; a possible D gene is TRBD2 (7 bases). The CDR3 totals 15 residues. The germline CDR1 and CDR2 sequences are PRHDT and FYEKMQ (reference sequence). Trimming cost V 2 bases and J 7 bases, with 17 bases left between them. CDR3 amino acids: CASSLRAIGGGTQYF. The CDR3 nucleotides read TGTGCCAGCAGCTTAAGGGCGATAGGGGGGGGGACCCAGTACTTC.

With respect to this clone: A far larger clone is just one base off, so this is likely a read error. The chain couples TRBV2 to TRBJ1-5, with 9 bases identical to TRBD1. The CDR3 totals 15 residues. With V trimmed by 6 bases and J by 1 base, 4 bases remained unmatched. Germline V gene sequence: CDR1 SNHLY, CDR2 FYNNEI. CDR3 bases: TGTGCCAGCAGGGGGACAGGGTCAAGCAATCAGCCCCAGCATTTT. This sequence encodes CASRGTGSSNQPQHF. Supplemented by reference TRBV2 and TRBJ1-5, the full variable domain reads EPEVTQTPSHQVTQMGQEVILRCVPISNHLYFYWYRQILGQKVEFLVSFYNNEISEKSEIFDDQFSVERPDGSNFTLKIRSTKLEDSAMYFCASRGTGSSNQPQHFGDGTRLSIL.

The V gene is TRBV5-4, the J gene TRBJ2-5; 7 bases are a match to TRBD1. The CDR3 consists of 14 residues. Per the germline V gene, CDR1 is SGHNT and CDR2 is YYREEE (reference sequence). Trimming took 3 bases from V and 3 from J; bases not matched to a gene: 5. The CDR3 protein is CASSSNDREETQYF. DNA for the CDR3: TGTGCCAGCAGCTCCAACGACAGGGAAGAGACCCAGTACTTC.

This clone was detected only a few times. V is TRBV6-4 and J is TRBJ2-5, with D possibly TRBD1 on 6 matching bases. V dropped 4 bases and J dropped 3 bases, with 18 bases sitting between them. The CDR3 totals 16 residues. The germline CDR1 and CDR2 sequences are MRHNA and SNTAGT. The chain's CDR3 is CASSAPGHKCEETQYF. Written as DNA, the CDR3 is TGTGCCAGCAGTGCTCCGGGACACAAATGCGAAGAGACCCAGTACTTC.

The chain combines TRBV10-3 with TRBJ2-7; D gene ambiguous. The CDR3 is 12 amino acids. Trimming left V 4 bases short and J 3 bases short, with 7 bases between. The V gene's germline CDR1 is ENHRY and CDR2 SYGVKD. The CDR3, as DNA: TGTGCCATCAGTGCCGCGGACTACGAGCAGTACTTC. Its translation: CAISAADYEQYF.

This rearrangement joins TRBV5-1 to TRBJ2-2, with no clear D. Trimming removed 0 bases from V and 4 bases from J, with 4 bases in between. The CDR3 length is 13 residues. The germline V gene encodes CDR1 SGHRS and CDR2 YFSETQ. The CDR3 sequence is CASSLVATGELFF. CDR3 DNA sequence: TGCGCCAGCAGCTTGGTGGCCACCGGGGAGCTGTTTTTT.

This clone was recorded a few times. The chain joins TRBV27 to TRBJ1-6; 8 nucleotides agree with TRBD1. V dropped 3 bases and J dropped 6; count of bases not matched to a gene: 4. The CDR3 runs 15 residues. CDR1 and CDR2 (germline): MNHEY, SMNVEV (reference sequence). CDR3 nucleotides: TGTGCCAGCAGTTTCGGGACAGGCCTTAATTCACCCCTCCACTTT. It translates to CASSFGTGLNSPLHF.

Here the CDR3 DNA reads TGTGCCAGCAGTATCGACAGGGTCACCGGGGAGCTGTTTTTT. This sequence encodes CASSIDRVTGELFF. The chain employs TRBV2 and TRBJ2-2; 7 bases match TRBD1. The length of the CDR3 is 14 residues. Germline assignment: CDR1 SNHLY and CDR2 FYNNEI. The V gene end was trimmed by 5 bases and the J gene end by 4 bases; junction bases not matched to a gene: 4.

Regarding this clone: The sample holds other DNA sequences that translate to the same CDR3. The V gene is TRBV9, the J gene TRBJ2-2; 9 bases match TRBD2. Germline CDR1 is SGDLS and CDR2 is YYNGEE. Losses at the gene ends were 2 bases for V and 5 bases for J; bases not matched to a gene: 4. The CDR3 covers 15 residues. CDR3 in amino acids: CASSVSSGGTGELFF. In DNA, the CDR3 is TGTGCCAGCAGCGTCAGCAGCGGGGGGACCGGGGAGCTGTTTTTT.

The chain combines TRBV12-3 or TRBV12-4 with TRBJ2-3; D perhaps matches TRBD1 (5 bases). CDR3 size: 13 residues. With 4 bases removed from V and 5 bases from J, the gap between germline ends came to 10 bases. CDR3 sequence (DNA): TGTGCCAGCAGTTCGGGCAGGGTAGATACGCAGTATTTT. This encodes CASSSGRVDTQYF.

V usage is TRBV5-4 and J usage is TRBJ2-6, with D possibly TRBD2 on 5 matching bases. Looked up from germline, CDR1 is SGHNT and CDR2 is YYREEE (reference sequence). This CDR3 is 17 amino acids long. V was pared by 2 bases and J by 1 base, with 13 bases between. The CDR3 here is CASSFRYSGSGANVLTF. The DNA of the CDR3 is TGTGCCAGCAGCTTTCGCTACTCGGGATCTGGGGCCAACGTCCTGACTTTC. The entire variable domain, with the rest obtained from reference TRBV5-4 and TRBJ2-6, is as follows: ETGVTQSPTHLIKTRGQQVTLRCSSQSGHNTVSWYQQALGQGPQFIFQYYREEENGRGNFPPRFSGLQFPNYSSELNVNALELDDSALYLCASSFRYSGSGANVLTFGAGSRLTVL.

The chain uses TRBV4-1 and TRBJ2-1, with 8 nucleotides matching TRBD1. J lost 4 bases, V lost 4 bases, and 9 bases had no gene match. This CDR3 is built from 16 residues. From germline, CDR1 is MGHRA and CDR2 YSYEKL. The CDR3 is CASSLMPGQAYNEQFF. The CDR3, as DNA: TGCGCCAGCAGCCTCATGCCGGGACAGGCGTACAATGAGCAGTTCTTC.

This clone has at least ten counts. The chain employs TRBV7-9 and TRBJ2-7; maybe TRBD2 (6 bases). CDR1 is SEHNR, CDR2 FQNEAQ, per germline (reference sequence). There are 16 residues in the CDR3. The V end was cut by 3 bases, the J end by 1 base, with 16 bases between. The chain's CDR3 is CASSFDRAAGSYEQYF. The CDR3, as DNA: TGTGCCAGCAGCTTTGATCGCGCTGCGGGGTCCTACGAGCAGTACTTC.

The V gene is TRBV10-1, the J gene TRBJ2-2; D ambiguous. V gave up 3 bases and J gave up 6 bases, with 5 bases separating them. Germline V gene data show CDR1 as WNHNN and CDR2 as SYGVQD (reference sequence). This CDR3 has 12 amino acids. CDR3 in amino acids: CASSEKPGELFF. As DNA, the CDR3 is TGCGCCAGCAGTGAAAAGCCCGGGGAGCTGTTTTTT.

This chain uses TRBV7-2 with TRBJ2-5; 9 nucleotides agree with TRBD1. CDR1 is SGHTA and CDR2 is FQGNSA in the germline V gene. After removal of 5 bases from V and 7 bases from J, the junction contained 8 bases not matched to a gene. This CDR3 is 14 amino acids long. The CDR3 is CASSLPGQGATQYF. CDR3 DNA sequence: TGTGCCAGCAGCCTGCCGGGACAGGGCGCGACCCAGTACTTC.